This TCR beta chain is drawn from a study of beta chain features in type 1 diabetes. The study's findings and limits: Among type 1 diabetes patients, VDJ junctions had fewer insertions and more deletions. Patients with Type 1 diabetes showed moderately but significantly shorter TCRB CDR3s in all four CD4+ subsets.

CDR3 size: 14 residues. The V gene lost 0 bases and the J gene lost 4 bases, with 9 bases spanning the gap. Germline values: CDR1 KGHSH, CDR2 LQKENI. Post-sort purity exceeded 95% for all sorted populations. Since all of the isolated RNA was reverse transcribed, expressed TCRB transcripts were what got sequenced. Deep immunoSEQ sequencing covered naive, central memory and regulatory T cell samples. Using immunoSEQ multiplex PCR, the repertoire was profiled, and TCRdb retains in-frame clones only, with some absent. Among some 140,000 clones listed, roughly 10% were seen once. A remark on this clone: Antigen specificity is unknown.

The sequence came from a man aged 25 to 40 with type 1 diabetes. The chain uses TRBV18 and TRBJ2-5; no reliable D call. What was sequenced was central memory CD4+ T cells from blood. DNA for the CDR3: TGTGCCAGCTCACCACCCCCAGGATTAGAGACCCAGTACTTC. Its protein is CASSPPPGLETQYF.